This T cell receptor beta chain was sequenced in a study of T cells expressing NK-cell markers. The wider study: Seven of the eight sequenced donors were HCMV-seropositive; one was seronegative.

In the case of this clonotype: Its antigen is undetermined.

TCRdb derives one entry per CDR3 protein from the 5' RACE reads, leaving out DNA. Found here are 130,000 to 150,000 distinct CDR3 sequences; the top ten clones hold more than 10%. Germline-derived CDR1 and CDR2 are SEHNR and FQNEAQ (reference sequence). CDR3 length equals 13 residues. Whole-study findings and limits: Whether expanded NKG2C+ T cell clones recognized HCMV stayed uncertain. Several donors' CD3+CD56-NKG2C+ cells were dominated by the same clonotypes.

The sequencing sample was made of blood T cells: a sorted CD56 or NKG2C T cell subset, CD4+ or CD8+ T cells, or bulk PBMC T cells (not recorded which). The chain uses TRBV7-9 and TRBJ2-3; the TRBD2 assignment by TCRdb is unverifiable without DNA. The sequence was obtained from a man younger than 30 in good health. This CDR3 reads CASSLRGRDTQYF.